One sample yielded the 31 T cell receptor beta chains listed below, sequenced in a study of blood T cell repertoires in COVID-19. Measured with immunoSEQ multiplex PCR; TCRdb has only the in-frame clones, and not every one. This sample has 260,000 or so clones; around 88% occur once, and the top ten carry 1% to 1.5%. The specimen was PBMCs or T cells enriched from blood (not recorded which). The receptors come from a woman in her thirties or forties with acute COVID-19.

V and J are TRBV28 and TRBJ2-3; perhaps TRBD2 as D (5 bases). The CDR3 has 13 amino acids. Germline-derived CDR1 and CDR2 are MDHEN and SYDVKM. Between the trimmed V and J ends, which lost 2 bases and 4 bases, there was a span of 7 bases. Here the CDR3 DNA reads TGTGCCAGCAGTTTAGCGGGCCCAGATACGCAGTATTTT. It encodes CASSLAGPDTQYF.

The CDR3 region is CASTSFNRGFGTQYF. DNA of the CDR3: TGTGCCAGCACCTCCTTTAATAGGGGCTTTGGGACCCAGTACTTC. This chain connects TRBV5-5 to TRBJ2-5, with D possibly TRBD1 on 5 matching bases. Trimming removed 6 bases from V and 7 bases from J, with 22 bases in between. CDR3 length: 15 amino acids. Germline V CDR1 and CDR2: SGHKS, YYEKEE (reference sequence).

CDR3 region: CASSSPAPGQYRLDYGYTF. CDR3 coding DNA: TGTGCCAGCAGCTCCCCGGCTCCGGGACAGTACCGGTTAGACTATGGCTACACCTTC. V gene TRBV7-2 combines with J gene TRBJ1-2, with 7 bases identical to TRBD1. J gave up 3 bases and V 4 bases, and 20 bases lay outside the gene matches. CDR1 and CDR2 from the germline V gene are SGHTA and FQGNSA. CDR3 length: 19 residues.

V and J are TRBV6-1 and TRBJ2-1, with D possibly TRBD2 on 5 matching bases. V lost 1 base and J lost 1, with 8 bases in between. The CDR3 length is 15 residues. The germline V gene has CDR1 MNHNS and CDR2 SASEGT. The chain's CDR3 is CASSEVRRSYNEQFF. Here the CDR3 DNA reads TGTGCCAGCAGTGAAGTAAGGAGGTCCTACAATGAGCAGTTCTTC.

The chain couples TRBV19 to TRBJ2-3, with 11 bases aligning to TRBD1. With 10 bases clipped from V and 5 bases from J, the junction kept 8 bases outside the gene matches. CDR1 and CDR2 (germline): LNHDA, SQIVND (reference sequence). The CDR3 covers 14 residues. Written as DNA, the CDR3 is TGTGCCACCCGGCCGGACAGGGGGCGAGATACGCAGTATTTT. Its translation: CATRPDRGRDTQYF.

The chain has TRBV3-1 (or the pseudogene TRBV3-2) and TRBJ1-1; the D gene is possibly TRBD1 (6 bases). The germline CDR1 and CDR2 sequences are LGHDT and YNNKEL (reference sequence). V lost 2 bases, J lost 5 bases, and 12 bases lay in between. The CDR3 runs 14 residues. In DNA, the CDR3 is TGTGCCAGCAGCCAACGGGGGGCGCGAACTGAAGCTTTCTTT. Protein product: CASSQRGARTEAFF.

This CDR3 reads CASSKGAGTEAFF. The CDR3 coding sequence is TGTGCCAGTAGTAAGGGGGCGGGCACTGAAGCTTTCTTT. J is TRBJ1-1 and V is TRBV19; TRBD1 matches at 7 bases. This CDR3 contains 13 residues. With 4 bases clipped from V and 4 bases from J, the junction kept 3 bases outside the gene matches. Germline-derived CDR1 and CDR2 are LNHDA and SQIVND (reference sequence).

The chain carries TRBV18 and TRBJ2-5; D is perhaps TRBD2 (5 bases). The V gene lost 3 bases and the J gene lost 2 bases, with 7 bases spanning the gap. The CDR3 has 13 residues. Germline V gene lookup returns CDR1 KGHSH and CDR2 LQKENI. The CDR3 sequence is CASSPGEQETQYF. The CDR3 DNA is TGTGCCAGCTCACCCGGGGAGCAAGAGACCCAGTACTTC.

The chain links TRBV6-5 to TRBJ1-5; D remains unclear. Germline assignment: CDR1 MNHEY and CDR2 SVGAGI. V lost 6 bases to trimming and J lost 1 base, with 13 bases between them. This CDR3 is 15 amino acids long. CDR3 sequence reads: CASSPSRGSNQPQHF. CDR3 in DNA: TGTGCCAGCAGCCCATCGAGAGGAAGCAATCAGCCCCAGCATTTT.

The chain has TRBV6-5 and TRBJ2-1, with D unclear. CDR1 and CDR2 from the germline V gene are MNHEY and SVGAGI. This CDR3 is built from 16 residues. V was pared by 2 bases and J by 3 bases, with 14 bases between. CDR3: CASSYTLGTDYNEQFF. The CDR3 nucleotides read TGTGCCAGCAGTTACACACTGGGCACAGACTACAATGAGCAGTTCTTC.

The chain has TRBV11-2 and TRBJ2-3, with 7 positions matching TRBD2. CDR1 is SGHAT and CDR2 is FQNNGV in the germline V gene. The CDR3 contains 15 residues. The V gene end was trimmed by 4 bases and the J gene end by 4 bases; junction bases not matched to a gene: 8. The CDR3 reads CASSYRGLGADTQYF. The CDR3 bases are TGTGCCAGCAGCTACCGAGGACTAGGGGCAGATACGCAGTATTTT.

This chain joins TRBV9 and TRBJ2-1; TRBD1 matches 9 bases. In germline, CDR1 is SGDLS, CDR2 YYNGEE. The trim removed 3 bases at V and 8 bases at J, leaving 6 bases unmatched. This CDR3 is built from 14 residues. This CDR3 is CASSAAQGADEQFF. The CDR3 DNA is TGTGCCAGCAGCGCCGCACAGGGGGCCGATGAGCAGTTCTTC.

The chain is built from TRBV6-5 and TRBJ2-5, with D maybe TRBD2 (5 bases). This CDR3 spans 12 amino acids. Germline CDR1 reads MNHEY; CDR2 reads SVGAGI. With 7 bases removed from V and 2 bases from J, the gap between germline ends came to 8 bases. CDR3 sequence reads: CASNREQETQYF. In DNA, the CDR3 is TGTGCCAGCAATAGGGAGCAAGAGACCCAGTACTTC.

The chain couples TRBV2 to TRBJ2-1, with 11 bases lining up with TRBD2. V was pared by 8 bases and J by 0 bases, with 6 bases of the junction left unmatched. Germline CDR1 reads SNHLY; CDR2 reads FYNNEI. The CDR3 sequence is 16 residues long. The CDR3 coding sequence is TGTGCCAGCGAAATAGCGGGAGGGAGCTCCTACAATGAGCAGTTCTTC. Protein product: CASEIAGGSSYNEQFF.

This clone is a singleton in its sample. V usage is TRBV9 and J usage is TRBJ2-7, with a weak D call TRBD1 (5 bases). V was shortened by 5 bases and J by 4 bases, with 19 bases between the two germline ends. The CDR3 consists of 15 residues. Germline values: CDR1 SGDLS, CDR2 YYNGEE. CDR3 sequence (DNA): TGTGCCAGCAGTTTTACCCCAGACAGAGGTTACGAGCAGTACTTC. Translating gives CASSFTPDRGYEQYF.

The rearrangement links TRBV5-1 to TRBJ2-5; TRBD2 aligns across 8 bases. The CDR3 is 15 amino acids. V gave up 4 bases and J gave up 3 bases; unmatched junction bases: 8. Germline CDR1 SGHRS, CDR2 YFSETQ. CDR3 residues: CASSPQAGVEETQYF. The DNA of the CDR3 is TGCGCCAGCAGCCCTCAAGCGGGAGTCGAAGAGACCCAGTACTTC.

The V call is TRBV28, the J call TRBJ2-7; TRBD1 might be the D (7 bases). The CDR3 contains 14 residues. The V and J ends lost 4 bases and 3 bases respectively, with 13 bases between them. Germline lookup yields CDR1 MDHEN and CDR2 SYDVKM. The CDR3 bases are TGTGCCAGCAGTTCGGAGGGACAGAGCTACGAGCAGTACTTC. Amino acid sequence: CASSSEGQSYEQYF.

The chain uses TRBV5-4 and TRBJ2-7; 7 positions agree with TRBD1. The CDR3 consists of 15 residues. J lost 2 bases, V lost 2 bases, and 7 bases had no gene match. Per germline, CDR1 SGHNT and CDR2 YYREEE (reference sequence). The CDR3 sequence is CASSLNRDRPYEQYF. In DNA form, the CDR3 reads TGTGCCAGCAGCTTAAACCGGGACAGACCCTACGAGCAGTACTTC.

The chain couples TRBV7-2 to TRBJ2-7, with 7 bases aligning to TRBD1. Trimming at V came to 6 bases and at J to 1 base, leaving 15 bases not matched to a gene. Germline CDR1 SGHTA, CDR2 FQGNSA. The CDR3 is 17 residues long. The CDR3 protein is CASSQYPGGLGSYEQYF. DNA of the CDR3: TGTGCCAGCAGTCAATACCCAGGGGGTCTGGGGTCCTACGAGCAGTACTTC.

The CDR3 DNA reads as TGTGCCATCCGAGGACAGGGGCGGCGTTACGACTATGGCTACACCTTC. This encodes CAIRGQGRRYDYGYTF. The genes are TRBV10-3 and TRBJ1-2; 9 nucleotides align to TRBD1. The CDR3 is 16 residues long. The J segment lost 3 bases and the V segment lost 8 bases, leaving 13 bases of the junction unmatched. Germline CDR1 reads ENHRY; CDR2 reads SYGVKD.

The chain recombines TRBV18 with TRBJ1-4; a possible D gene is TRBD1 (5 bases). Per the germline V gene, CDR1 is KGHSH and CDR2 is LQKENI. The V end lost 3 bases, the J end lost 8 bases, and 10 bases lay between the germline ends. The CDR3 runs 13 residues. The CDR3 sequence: CASSPLSGEKLFF. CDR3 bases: TGTGCCAGCTCACCTTTATCAGGGGAAAAACTGTTTTTT.

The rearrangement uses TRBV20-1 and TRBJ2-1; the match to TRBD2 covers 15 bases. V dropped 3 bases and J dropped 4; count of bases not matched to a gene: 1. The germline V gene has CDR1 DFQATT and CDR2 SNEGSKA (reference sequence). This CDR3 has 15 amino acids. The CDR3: CSASGLAGGYNEQFF. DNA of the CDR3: TGCAGTGCTAGTGGACTAGCGGGAGGGTACAATGAGCAGTTCTTC.

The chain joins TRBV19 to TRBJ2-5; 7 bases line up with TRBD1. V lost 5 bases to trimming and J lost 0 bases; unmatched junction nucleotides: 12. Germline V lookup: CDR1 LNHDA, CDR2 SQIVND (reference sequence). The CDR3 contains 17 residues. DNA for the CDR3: TGTGCCAGTAGTGATAGGGGCTACAGGGGAGACCAAGAGACCCAGTACTTC. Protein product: CASSDRGYRGDQETQYF.

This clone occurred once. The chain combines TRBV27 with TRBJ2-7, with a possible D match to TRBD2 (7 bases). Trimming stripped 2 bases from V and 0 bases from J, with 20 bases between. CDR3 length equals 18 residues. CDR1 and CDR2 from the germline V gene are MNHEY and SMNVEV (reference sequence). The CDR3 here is CASSLESRGAESSYEQYF. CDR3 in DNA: TGTGCCAGCAGTTTAGAGTCACGGGGGGCCGAAAGCTCCTACGAGCAGTACTTC.

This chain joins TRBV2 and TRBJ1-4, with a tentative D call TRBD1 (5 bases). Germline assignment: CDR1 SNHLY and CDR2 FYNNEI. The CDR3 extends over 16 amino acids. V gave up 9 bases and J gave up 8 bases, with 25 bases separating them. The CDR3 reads CASQDDAPLGEEKLFF. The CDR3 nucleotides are TGTGCCAGTCAAGACGATGCCCCCCTAGGGGAAGAAAAACTGTTTTTT.

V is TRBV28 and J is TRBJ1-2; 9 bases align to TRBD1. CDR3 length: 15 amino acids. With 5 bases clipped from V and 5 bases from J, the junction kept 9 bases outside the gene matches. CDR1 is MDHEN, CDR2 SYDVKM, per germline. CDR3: CASSEGTGRTYGYTF. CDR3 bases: TGTGCCAGCAGTGAGGGGACAGGGAGGACGTATGGCTACACCTTC.

The CDR3 reads CASSISGEQPQHF. CDR3 bases: TGTGCCAGTAGTATATCCGGGGAACAGCCCCAGCATTTT. The V and J genes are TRBV19 and TRBJ1-5; D remains unclear. Trimming pared 2 bases from V and 7 bases from J, leaving 9 bases between. CDR3 length: 13 amino acids. In germline, CDR1 is LNHDA, CDR2 SQIVND (reference sequence).

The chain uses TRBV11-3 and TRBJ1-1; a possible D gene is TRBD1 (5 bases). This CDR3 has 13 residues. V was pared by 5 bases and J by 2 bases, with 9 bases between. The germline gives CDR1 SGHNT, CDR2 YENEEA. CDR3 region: CASSPGGNTEAFF. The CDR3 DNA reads TGTGCCAGCAGCCCCGGGGGTAACACTGAAGCTTTCTTT.

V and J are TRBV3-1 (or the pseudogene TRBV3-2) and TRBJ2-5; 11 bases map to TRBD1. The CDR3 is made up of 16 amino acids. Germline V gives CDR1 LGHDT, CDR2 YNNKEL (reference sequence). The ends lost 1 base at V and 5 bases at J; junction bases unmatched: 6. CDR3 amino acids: CASSQGTGGRSETQYF. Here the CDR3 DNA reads TGTGCCAGCAGCCAAGGGACAGGGGGCCGGTCGGAGACCCAGTACTTC.

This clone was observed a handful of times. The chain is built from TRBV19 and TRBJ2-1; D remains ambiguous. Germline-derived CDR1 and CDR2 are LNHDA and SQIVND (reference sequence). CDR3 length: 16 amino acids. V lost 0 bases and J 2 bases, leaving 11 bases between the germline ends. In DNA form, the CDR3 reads TGTGCCAGTAGTATAGATCACAGCTTTCCCTACAATGAGCAGTTCTTC. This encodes CASSIDHSFPYNEQFF.

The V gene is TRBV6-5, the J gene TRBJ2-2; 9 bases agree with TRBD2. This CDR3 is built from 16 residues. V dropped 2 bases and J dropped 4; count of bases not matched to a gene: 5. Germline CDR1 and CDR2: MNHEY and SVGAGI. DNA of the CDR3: TGTGCCAGCAGTTACCCGGCGGGAGGGGGCACCGGGGAGCTGTTTTTT. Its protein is CASSYPAGGGTGELFF.